These 18 T cell receptor beta chains were all obtained from the same sample, sequenced in a study of blood T cell repertoires in COVID-19 (dated by TCRdb to the early 2020s). Preparation of the library involved the immunoSEQ multiplex PCR assay. TCRdb carries this immuneACCESS record with in-frame sequences only. Its versions omit some clonotypes, under half of them owing to an unresolved V gene in the studies checked, with the rest unexplained. In all, the sample holds some 350,000 clones, and about 90% of those were seen once. The top ten hold over 4.5% of the sample. Input material: PBMCs or T cells enriched from blood (not recorded which). Receptor source: a man aged 25-40 years who had recovered from COVID-19.

This clone was seen a single time. The V call is TRBV20-1, the J call TRBJ2-2, with D possibly being TRBD1 (5 bases). Trimming took 3 bases from V and 4 from J, leaving 12 bases between them. CDR3 length: 14 residues. Germline V gene sequence: CDR1 DFQATT, CDR2 SNEGSKA (reference sequence). The CDR3 nucleotides are TGCAGTGCTAGTACGCGGACACGCACCGGGGAGCTGTTTTTT. Protein: CSASTRTRTGELFF.

The V and J genes are TRBV3-1 (or the pseudogene TRBV3-2) and TRBJ2-7; 8 bases are shared with TRBD1. The CDR3 length is 13 residues. Trimming cost V 3 bases and J 6 bases; bases outside gene matches: 4. Germline assignment: CDR1 LGHDT and CDR2 YNNKEL (reference sequence). The CDR3 DNA is TGTGCCAGCAGCCATGCAGGGGGCGGCGAGCAGTACTTC. Residues: CASSHAGGGEQYF.

The sample holds a few counts of this clone. The chain uses TRBV29-1 and TRBJ1-1, with a tentative D call TRBD1 (6 bases). The ends were cut back, 3 bases at V and 1 base at J, with 15 bases in the middle. Germline lookup yields CDR1 SQVTM and CDR2 ANQGSEA. The CDR3 sequence is 15 residues long. The CDR3 is CSVDPPGRGNTEAFF. As DNA, the CDR3 is TGCAGCGTTGACCCCCCAGGCAGGGGGAACACTGAAGCTTTCTTT. Filled out from reference TRBV29-1 and TRBJ1-1, the complete variable domain reads SAVISQKPSRDICQRGTSLTIQCQVDSQVTMMFWYRQQPGQSLTLIATANQGSEATYESGFVIDKFPISRPNLTFSTLTVSNMSPEDSSIYLCSVDPPGRGNTEAFFGQGTRLTVV.

V usage is TRBV3-1 (or the pseudogene TRBV3-2) and J usage is TRBJ1-6, with D perhaps TRBD1 (5 bases). The germline V gene encodes CDR1 LGHDT and CDR2 YNNKEL (reference sequence). Trimming left V 1 base short and J 7 bases short, with 11 bases between. This CDR3 has 15 residues. The DNA for the CDR3 is TGTGCCAGCAGCCAAGGTCAGGGCTACAATTCACCCCTCCACTTT. It is translated as CASSQGQGYNSPLHF.

The chain links TRBV5-4 to TRBJ2-7; 8 bases are a match to TRBD1. The germline gives CDR1 SGHNT, CDR2 YYREEE (reference sequence). J gave up 4 bases and V 3 bases, and 6 bases lay outside the gene matches. This CDR3 contains 14 residues. The CDR3 protein is CASSSGGVLYEQYF. As DNA, the CDR3 is TGTGCCAGCAGCTCAGGGGGCGTTCTGTACGAGCAGTACTTC.

The chain employs TRBV5-1 and TRBJ1-2; TRBD1 matches 7 bases. The CDR3 consists of 15 residues. CDR1 and CDR2 (germline): SGHRS, YFSETQ. V lost 3 bases to trimming and J lost 2 bases; unmatched junction nucleotides: 7. CDR3 in amino acids: CASSSSTGMNYGYTF. The CDR3 nucleotides read TGCGCCAGCAGCTCTTCGACAGGGATGAACTATGGCTACACCTTC. Together with reference TRBV5-1 and TRBJ1-2, the CDR3 gives the full variable domain: KAGVTQTPRYLIKTRGQQVTLSCSPISGHRSVSWYQQTPGQGLQFLFEYFSETQRNKGNFPGRFSGRQFSNSRSEMNVSTLELGDSALYLCASSSSTGMNYGYTFGSGTRLTVV.

This clone has more than one count but fewer than ten. The chain has TRBV6-5 and TRBJ2-7; D perhaps matches TRBD1 (6 bases). This CDR3 has 13 residues. Germline CDR1 MNHEY, CDR2 SVGAGI. Trimming cost V 5 bases and J 6 bases, with 14 bases left between them. CDR3 sequence reads: CASSMTGLIEQYF. In DNA, the CDR3 is TGTGCCAGCAGTATGACAGGTCTAATCGAGCAGTACTTC.

This sequence joins TRBV5-6 and TRBJ2-7; 8 bases map to TRBD1. This CDR3 region has 15 residues. The V gene's germline CDR1 is SGHDT and CDR2 YYEEEE. V shed 2 bases and J 2 bases; nucleotides not matched to a gene: 6. CDR3: CASSLPRDRTYEQYF. Here the CDR3 DNA reads TGTGCCAGCAGCTTACCCCGGGACAGGACCTACGAGCAGTACTTC.

The gene calls are TRBV5-1 and TRBJ2-7; TRBD2 agrees at 14 bases. Germline CDR1 reads SGHRS; CDR2 reads YFSETQ. V trimming: 0 bases; J trimming: 1 base; junction bases outside the gene matches: 0. CDR3 length equals 16 residues. The DNA for the CDR3 is TGCGCCAGCAGCTTGGGACTAGCGGGGGGGTCCTACGAGCAGTACTTC. Translated, it gives CASSLGLAGGSYEQYF.

This clone was seen a handful of times. CDR3 sequence (DNA): TGTGCCAGCTCACCGGGATGGGACAGGGAACAGCATTTT. This codes for CASSPGWDREQHF. The chain has TRBV18 and TRBJ1-5; 9 bases map to TRBD1. The length of the CDR3 is 13 residues. Germline V lookup: CDR1 KGHSH, CDR2 LQKENI. With 3 bases clipped from V and 13 bases from J, the junction kept 7 bases outside the gene matches.

The V gene is TRBV7-8, the J gene TRBJ1-1; 11 nucleotides agree with TRBD1. The germline gives CDR1 SGHVS, CDR2 FQNEAQ. The length of the CDR3 is 15 residues. The V gene end was trimmed by 5 bases and the J gene end by 2 bases; junction bases not matched to a gene: 4. As DNA, the CDR3 is TGTGCCAGCAGCCAACGGACAGGGGGCAACACTGAAGCTTTCTTT. Encoded protein: CASSQRTGGNTEAFF.

The chain uses TRBV6-5 and TRBJ2-7; maybe TRBD1 (5 bases). This CDR3 spans 13 amino acids. CDR1 is MNHEY and CDR2 is SVGAGI in the germline V gene. V was trimmed by 6 bases and J by 6 bases, leaving 15 bases between them. The CDR3 spells CASSPNLRGEQYF. The CDR3 DNA sequence: TGTGCCAGCAGCCCCAACTTAAGGGGCGAGCAGTACTTC.

Concerning this clone: An end of the junction differs from the germline gene, which may be a read error. The gene calls are TRBV11-3 and TRBJ1-2; D call uncertain. This CDR3 has 13 residues. Germline-derived CDR1 and CDR2 are SGHNT and YENEEA. The chain's CDR3 is CASSPTGREARAF. The CDR3 bases are TGTGCCAGCAGCCCAACGGGGAGGGAGGCACGAGCCTTC.

The chain recombines TRBV21-1 with TRBJ1-3. TRBV21-1 is described as a pseudogene. This CDR3 contains 20 residues. CDR3 nucleotide sequence: TGTGCCAGCAGCAAAGTTAGGGGGGGCAATGTAGGGAGCTCTGGAAACACCATATATTTT. This translates into CASSKVRGGNVGSSGNTIYF.

This chain links TRBV5-8 with TRBJ2-4; D may be TRBD1 (5 bases). The germline gives CDR1 SGHTS, CDR2 YDEGEE. V was cut by 0 bases and J by 0 bases, with 13 bases left in between. The CDR3 contains 17 residues. In DNA, the CDR3 is TGTGCCAGCAGCTTGGAACGGGCAGGGTTAGCCAAAAACATTCAGTACTTC. Translated, it gives CASSLERAGLAKNIQYF. The full variable domain, completed using reference TRBV5-8 and TRBJ2-4, is EAGVTQSPTHLIKTRGQQATLRCSPISGHTSVYWYQQALGLGLQFLLWYDEGEERNRGNFPPRFSGRQFPNYSSELNVNALELEDSALYLCASSLERAGLAKNIQYFGAGTRLSVL.

This sequence joins TRBV5-1 and TRBJ2-7; 12 nucleotides match TRBD1. CDR1 and CDR2 (germline): SGHRS, YFSETQ. The junction had 11 bases not matched to a gene; V was cut back by 5 bases and J by 5 bases. The CDR3 spans 16 residues. In DNA, the CDR3 is TGCGCCAGCAGGGTCGGGACCGGGACAGGGGGCCACGAGCAGTACTTC. Its protein product is CASRVGTGTGGHEQYF. The full variable domain, rest sourced from reference TRBV5-1 and TRBJ2-7, is KAGVTQTPRYLIKTRGQQVTLSCSPISGHRSVSWYQQTPGQGLQFLFEYFSETQRNKGNFPGRFSGRQFSNSRSEMNVSTLELGDSALYLCASRVGTGTGGHEQYFGPGTRLTVT.

This clone appeared once. J is TRBJ2-7 and V is TRBV9, with D perhaps matching TRBD2 (6 bases). Germline V gene lookup returns CDR1 SGDLS and CDR2 YYNGEE. The V end lost 3 bases, the J end lost 4 bases, and 14 bases lay between the germline ends. This CDR3 is 14 amino acids long. The CDR3 protein is CASSDTAGGYEQYF. The CDR3, as DNA: TGTGCCAGCAGCGACACAGCAGGAGGGTACGAGCAGTACTTC.

On this clone: A junction end diverges from the germline sequence, so it may reflect a read error. This rearrangement joins TRBV3-1 (or the pseudogene TRBV3-2) to TRBJ2-1; 11 positions match TRBD2. The length of the CDR3 is 11 residues. Germline-derived CDR1 and CDR2 are LGHDT and YNNKEL (reference sequence). The CDR3: CASSQLAGVVF. As DNA, the CDR3 is TGTGCCAGCAGTCAACTAGCGGGGGTGGTCTTC.